The entry below describes one T cell receptor beta chain. Looked up from germline, CDR1 is SGHVS and CDR2 is FQNEAQ. This CDR3 region has 15 residues. With V trimmed by 1 base and J by 3 bases, 4 bases remained unmatched. These data belong to a study of shared T cell receptors in the human thymus. Sequencing used immunoSEQ multiplex PCR; TCRdb keeps in-frame clones, though not all of them. The sample contains 500,000 to 550,000 clones, more than 75% of which appear only once. These data were also reused for a study on human thymus T cells. From that report: Resections from corrective heart surgery supplied the thymus tissue.

The sample was thymocytes. The TCR sequence derives from a boy in the first two years of life with a congenital heart defect. The V gene is TRBV7-8, the J gene TRBJ2-7, with 9 nucleotides matching TRBD1. CDR3 DNA sequence: TGTGCCAGCAGCTTAGAGGAGACAGGGGGCTACGAGCAGTACTTC. Its protein is CASSLEETGGYEQYF.